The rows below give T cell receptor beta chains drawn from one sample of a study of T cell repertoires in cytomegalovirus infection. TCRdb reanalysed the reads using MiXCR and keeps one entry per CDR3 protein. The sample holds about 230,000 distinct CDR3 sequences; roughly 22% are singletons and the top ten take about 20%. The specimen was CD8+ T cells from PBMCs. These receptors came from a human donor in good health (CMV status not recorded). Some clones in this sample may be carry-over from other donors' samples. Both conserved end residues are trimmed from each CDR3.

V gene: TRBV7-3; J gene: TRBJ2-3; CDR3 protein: ASSFPRSQEGSETQY
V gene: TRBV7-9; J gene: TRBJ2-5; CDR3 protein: AGGLAGGEETQY
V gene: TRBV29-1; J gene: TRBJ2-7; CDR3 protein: SVMGHEQY
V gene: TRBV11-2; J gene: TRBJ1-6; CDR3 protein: ASSSAWGSGSPLH
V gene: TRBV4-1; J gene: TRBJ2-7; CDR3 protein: ASSQAGTAAYEQY
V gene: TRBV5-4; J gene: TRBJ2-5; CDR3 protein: ASTSPEETQY
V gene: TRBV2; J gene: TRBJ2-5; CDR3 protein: ASSEGRYQETQY
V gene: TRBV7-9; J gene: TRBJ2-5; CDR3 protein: ASSWTGMEENQY
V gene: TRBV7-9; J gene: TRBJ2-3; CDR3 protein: ASSLPPSGGLDTQY
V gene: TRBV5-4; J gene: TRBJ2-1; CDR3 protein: ASSFSGRVDEQF
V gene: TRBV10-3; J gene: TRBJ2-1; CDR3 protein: AISVSSGGAYNEQF
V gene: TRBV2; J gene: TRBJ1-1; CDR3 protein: ASTSRRGTANTEAF
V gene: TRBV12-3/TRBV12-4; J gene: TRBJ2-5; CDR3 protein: ASSAPDRGPARSRETQY
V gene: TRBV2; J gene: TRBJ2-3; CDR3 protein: ASTGGGPDTQY
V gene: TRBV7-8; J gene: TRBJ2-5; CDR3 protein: ASSSPGLAIIGGETQY
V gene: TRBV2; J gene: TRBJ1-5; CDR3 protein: ASSPRPTTDQPQH
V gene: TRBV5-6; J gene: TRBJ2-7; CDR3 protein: ASSRALTGVNDEQY
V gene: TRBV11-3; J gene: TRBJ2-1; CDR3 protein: ASSPLGGWDEQF
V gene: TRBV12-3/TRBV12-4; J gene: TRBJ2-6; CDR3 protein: ATFWANVLT
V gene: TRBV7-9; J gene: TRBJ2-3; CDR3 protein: ASSRGQGATDTQY
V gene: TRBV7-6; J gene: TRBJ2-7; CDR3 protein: ASSSRQGISSYEQY
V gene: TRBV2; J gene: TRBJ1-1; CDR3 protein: ASSGTRGAF
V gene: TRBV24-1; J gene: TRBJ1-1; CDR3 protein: ATSDGGPEAF
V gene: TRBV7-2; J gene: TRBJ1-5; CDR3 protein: ASSLSWDRGTVLSNQPQH
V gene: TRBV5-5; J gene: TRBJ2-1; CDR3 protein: ASSLGTNPGEQF
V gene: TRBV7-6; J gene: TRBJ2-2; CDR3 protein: ASSPGASPGELF
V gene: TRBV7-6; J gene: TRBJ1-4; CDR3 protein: ASSLGAPGEKLF
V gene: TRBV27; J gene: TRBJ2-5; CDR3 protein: ASSRPPGALGETQY
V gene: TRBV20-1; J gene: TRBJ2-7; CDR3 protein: SARGAGFYEQY
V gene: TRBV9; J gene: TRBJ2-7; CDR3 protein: ASSPSGLAAYEQY
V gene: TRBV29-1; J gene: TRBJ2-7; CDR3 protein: SVESDTYEQY
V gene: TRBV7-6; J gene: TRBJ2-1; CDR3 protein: ASSPAGFGNEQF
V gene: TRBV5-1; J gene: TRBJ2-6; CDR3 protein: ASSPSGSGANVLT
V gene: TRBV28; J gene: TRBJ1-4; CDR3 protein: ASSSTGTGGPNEKLF
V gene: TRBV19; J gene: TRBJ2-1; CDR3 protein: ASSMDRYNEQF
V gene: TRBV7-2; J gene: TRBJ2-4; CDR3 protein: ASSRQGAGIQY
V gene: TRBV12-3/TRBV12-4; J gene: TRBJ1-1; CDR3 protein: ASSYRGGAGTEAF
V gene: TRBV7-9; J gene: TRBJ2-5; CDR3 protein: ASSDNPSRGGEETQY
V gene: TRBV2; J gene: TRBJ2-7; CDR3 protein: ASSDGLSYEQY
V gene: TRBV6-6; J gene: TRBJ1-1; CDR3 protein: ATFGGNTEAF
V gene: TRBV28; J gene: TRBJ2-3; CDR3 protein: ASSADSYTDTQY
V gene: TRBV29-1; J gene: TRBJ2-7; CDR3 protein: SVAVGGSYEQY
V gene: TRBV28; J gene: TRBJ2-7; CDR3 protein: ASSLFRTDQY
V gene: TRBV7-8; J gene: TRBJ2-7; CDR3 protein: ASSLGAGNSYEQY
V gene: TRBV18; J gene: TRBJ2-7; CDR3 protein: ASSFPGTQANEQY
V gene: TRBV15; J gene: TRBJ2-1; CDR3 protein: ATSRGLANSEQF
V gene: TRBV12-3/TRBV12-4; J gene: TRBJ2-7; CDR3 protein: ASSSGLHEQY
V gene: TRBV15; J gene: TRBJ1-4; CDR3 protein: ATRTNSNEKLF
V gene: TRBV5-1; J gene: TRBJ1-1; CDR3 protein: ASSLGRTEAF
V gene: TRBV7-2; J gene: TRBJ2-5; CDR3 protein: ASSLVLAGANRETQY
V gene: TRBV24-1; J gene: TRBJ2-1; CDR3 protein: ATTHGQAYNEQF
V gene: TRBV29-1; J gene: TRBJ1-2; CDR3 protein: SVEIPGHGYT
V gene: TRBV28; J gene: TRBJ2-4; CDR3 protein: ASSFDPFRPSIQY
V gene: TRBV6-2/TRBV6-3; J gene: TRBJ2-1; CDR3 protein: ASSYRRGQPRDEQF
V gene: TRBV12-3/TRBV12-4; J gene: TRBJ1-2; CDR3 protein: ASSPPDGGFHYGYT